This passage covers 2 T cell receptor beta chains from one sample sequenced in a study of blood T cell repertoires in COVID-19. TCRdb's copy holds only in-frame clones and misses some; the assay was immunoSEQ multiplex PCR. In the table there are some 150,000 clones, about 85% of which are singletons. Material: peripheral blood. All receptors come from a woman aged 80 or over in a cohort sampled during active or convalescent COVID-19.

CDR3 DNA: TGTGCCAGCAACCCCGGGACTTATCCCTACGAGCAGTACGTC. This translates into CASNPGTYPYEQYV. The genes are TRBV6-2 or TRBV6-3 and TRBJ2-7; tentatively, D is TRBD2 (6 bases). V shed 7 bases and J shed 2 bases, with 15 bases lying between them. This CDR3 spans 14 amino acids. The germline V gene has CDR1 MNHEY and CDR2 SVGEGT.

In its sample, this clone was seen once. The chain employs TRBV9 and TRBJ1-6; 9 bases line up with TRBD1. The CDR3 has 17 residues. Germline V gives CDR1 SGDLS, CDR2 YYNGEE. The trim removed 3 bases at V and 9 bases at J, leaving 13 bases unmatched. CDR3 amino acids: CASSAVPGQGTTSPLHF. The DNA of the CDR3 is TGTGCCAGCAGCGCAGTCCCGGGACAGGGAACTACTTCACCCCTCCACTTT.